Shown below are 17 T cell receptor beta chains from a single sample sequenced in a study of T cell clonality in common variable immunodeficiency. Study-wide results and caveats: Common variable immunodeficiency TCR beta sequences reportedly had fewer deletions and N-nucleotide insertions.

Their cognate antigens are unknown. The data were produced by immunoSEQ multiplex PCR, yet TCRdb's version contains in-frame clones alone and is incomplete. The specimen has about 16,000 clones, none found just once. What was sequenced was peripheral blood mononuclear cells. These receptor sequences come from a human donor with common variable immunodeficiency.

As concerns this clone: The read halts 3 residues ahead of the CDR3 end, with the missing end drawn from the germline J gene. The V and J genes are TRBV18 and TRBJ1-2, with D perhaps TRBD1 (6 bases). This CDR3 comprises 15 residues. The germline V and J ends were trimmed by 2 bases and 1 base, with 11 bases remaining between them. Germline V lookup: CDR1 KGHSH, CDR2 LQKENI. The sequenced part of the CDR3 DNA is TGTGCCAGCTCACCAGTACCACAGGGTAACTATGGC. It codes for CASSPVPQGNYG. The entire CDR3 protein reads CASSPVPQGNYGYTF. The variable domain in full, completed from reference TRBV18 and TRBJ1-2, reads NAGVMQNPRHLVRRRGQEARLRCSPMKGHSHVYWYRQLPEEGLKFMVYLQKENIIDESGMPKERFSAEFPKEGPSILRIQQVVRGDSAAYFCASSPVPQGNYGYTFGSGTRLTVV.

There are a few counts of this clone. From the germline J gene comes the end of the CDR3, since the read stops 3 residues before it. The J gene is TRBJ2-7, the V gene TRBV18; TRBD1 is a possible D gene (5 bases). Germline lookup yields CDR1 KGHSH and CDR2 LQKENI. With 6 bases removed from V and 0 bases from J, the gap between germline ends came to 15 bases. The CDR3 is 15 amino acids. CDR3 in amino acids: CASSQQGESSYEQYF. The CDR3 DNA, read in part, is TGTGCCAGCTCGCAGCAGGGCGAGAGCTCCTACGAG.

This clone turned up a few times. The read ends 3 residues before the CDR3 terminus; that terminus is restored from the germline J gene. The V gene is TRBV7-9, the J gene TRBJ1-2; perhaps TRBD1 as D (5 bases). Germline V lookup: CDR1 SEHNR, CDR2 FQNEAQ (reference sequence). The CDR3 runs 14 residues. V lost 5 bases and J 1 base, leaving 11 bases between the germline ends. The part of the CDR3 DNA that was read is TGTGCCAGCAGCCCTACAGGTCTTAACTATGGC. Translated, it gives CASSPTGLNYG. The whole CDR3 region reads CASSPTGLNYGYTF.

This clone was seen more than once but under ten times. The read ends 3 residues early relative to the CDR3; the germline J gene fills the gap. The gene calls are TRBV2 and TRBJ2-5, with a tentative D call TRBD2 (5 bases). V lost 1 base to trimming and J lost 5 bases, with 8 bases between them. The germline V gene has CDR1 SNHLY and CDR2 FYNNEI. The CDR3 is 13 amino acids. CDR3 sequence reads: CASSEVLVETQYF. The CDR3 DNA, read in part, is TGTGCCAGCAGTGAAGTACTAGTTGAGACC.

On this clone itself: The read finishes 3 residues shy of the CDR3 end, and the germline J gene is used to complete it. The genes are TRBV19 and TRBJ2-3; the D call may be TRBD1 or TRBD2 (6 bases each). The CDR3 contains 16 residues. Deletions cut 6 bases from V and 5 bases from J, with 21 bases between. Germline assignment: CDR1 LNHDA and CDR2 SQIVND (reference sequence). Partial CDR3 DNA: TGTGCCAGTAGCACAAGGAGGGGACAAGCGATAGATACG. Protein sequence: CASSTRRGQAIDT. The full CDR3 reads CASSTRRGQAIDTQYF.

By its share, this clone is medium-sized (0.01 to 0.1%). The read falls 3 residues short of the CDR3 end, and the missing part is taken from the germline J gene. The gene calls are TRBV29-1 and TRBJ2-1; 9 bases fit TRBD1. Unmatched junction bases numbered 7, after V lost 6 bases and J lost 4 bases. CDR1 and CDR2 (germline): SQVTM, ANQGSEA. There are 14 residues in the CDR3. The CDR3 reads CSVHGDRVYNEQFF. The DNA read from the CDR3 is TGCAGCGTCCATGGGGACAGGGTATACAATGAG.

This clone was counted between two and nine times. The read ends 3 residues before the CDR3 terminus; that terminus is restored from the germline J gene. V usage is TRBV29-1 and J usage is TRBJ2-5; 7 bases agree with TRBD1. Germline V gene data show CDR1 as SQVTM and CDR2 as ANQGSEA. Losses at the gene ends were 2 bases for V and 5 bases for J; bases not matched to a gene: 5. This CDR3 is built from 13 residues. CDR3 region: CSVERGRIETQYF. The CDR3 bases that were read are TGCAGCGTTGAAAGGGGGCGTATCGAGACC.

This clone was seen many times. The CDR3 extends 3 residues past the end of the read, so its final part is completed from the germline J gene. The chain couples TRBV19 to TRBJ2-1; 8 bases are a match to TRBD2. Germline V lookup: CDR1 LNHDA, CDR2 SQIVND (reference sequence). The CDR3 is 16 amino acids. Trimming at V came to 1 base and at J to 4 bases, leaving 6 bases not matched to a gene. CDR3 residues: CASSIGVLAVYNEQFF. Partial CDR3 DNA: TGTGCCAGTAGTATAGGTGTACTAGCGGTGTACAATGAG.

By its share, this clone is medium-sized. The read terminates 3 residues before the CDR3 end, so the remaining end is supplied by the germline J gene. This chain links TRBV30 with TRBJ1-1; a weak D match, TRBD1 (5 bases). Per the germline V gene, CDR1 is GTSNPN and CDR2 is SVGIG (reference sequence). The V end was cut by 0 bases, the J end by 4 bases, with 12 bases between. The CDR3 extends over 14 amino acids. CDR3: CAWSVGGRGTEAFF. CDR3 bases read: TGTGCCTGGAGTGTGGGGGGGAGGGGCACTGAA.

In regard to this clone: The read terminates 3 residues before the CDR3 end, so the remaining end is supplied by the germline J gene. The genes are TRBV23-1 and TRBJ1-3, with a possible D match to TRBD1 (6 bases). TRBV23-1 is placed among ORFs of uncertain function. Trimming stripped 0 bases from V and 4 bases from J, with 10 bases between. This CDR3 comprises 15 residues. The covered CDR3 bases are TGCGCCAGCAGTCAATCGCGGGGGCAGGGAAACACC. Its protein product is CASSQSRGQGNT. The entire CDR3 protein reads CASSQSRGQGNTIYF.

This clone showed up just a few times. The CDR3 end lies 3 residues beyond the end of the read and is filled in from the germline J gene. This chain uses TRBV2 with TRBJ2-2; tentative D call: TRBD1 (5 bases). The germline V and J ends were trimmed by 3 bases and 4 bases, with 9 bases remaining between them. Germline CDR1 reads SNHLY; CDR2 reads FYNNEI. CDR3 length: 14 amino acids. CDR3 DNA (partial): TGTGCCAGCAGTGATTGGGGCCCCACCGGGGAG. The encoded protein is CASSDWGPTGE. In full, the CDR3 is CASSDWGPTGELFF. The entire variable domain, with the rest obtained from reference TRBV2 and TRBJ2-2, is as follows: EPEVTQTPSHQVTQMGQEVILRCVPISNHLYFYWYRQILGQKVEFLVSFYNNEISEKSEIFDDQFSVERPDGSNFTLKIRSTKLEDSAMYFCASSDWGPTGELFFGEGSRLTVL.

This clone has a handful of counts. The sequenced fragment ends 3 residues before the CDR3 boundary, so the rest is inferred from the germline J gene. The chain recombines TRBV19 with TRBJ2-6; the D gene is possibly TRBD2 (6 bases). The germline V gene has CDR1 LNHDA and CDR2 SQIVND (reference sequence). CDR3 size: 20 residues. Trimming shortened V by 4 bases and J by 1 base, and 23 bases separated the two germline ends. The CDR3 region is CASSSIRRGGTRSGANVLTF. CDR3 DNA (partial): TGTGCCAGTAGTAGCATTCGCCGTGGGGGGACCCGTTCTGGGGCCAACGTC.

This clone appeared a few times. Sequencing ends 3 residues short of the CDR3 end; the germline J gene provides the rest. The chain uses TRBV7-9 and TRBJ1-6; D is unclear. Germline CDR1 and CDR2: SEHNR and FQNEAQ (reference sequence). The germline V and J ends were trimmed by 4 bases and 7 bases, with 11 bases remaining between them. This CDR3 is 14 amino acids long. CDR3 DNA, as far as it was read: TGTGCCAGCAGCTCAGACTTTACCAATTCACCC. It is translated as CASSSDFTNSP. The entire CDR3 reads CASSSDFTNSPLHF.

This clone has just a few counts. The read finishes 3 residues shy of the CDR3 end, and the germline J gene is used to complete it. V is TRBV5-1 and J is TRBJ2-5; possible D gene TRBD2, 7 bases. This CDR3 is 12 amino acids long. Germline values: CDR1 SGHRS, CDR2 YFSETQ. V lost 7 bases to trimming and J lost 5 bases, with 12 bases between them. CDR3 residues: CASGGARETQYF. Incomplete CDR3 DNA: TGCGCCAGCGGGGGGGCCCGGGAGACC.

For this clone: The CDR3 extends 3 residues past the end of the read, so its final part is completed from the germline J gene. V usage is TRBV19 and J usage is TRBJ2-7; D gene uncertain. The germline V gene has CDR1 LNHDA and CDR2 SQIVND (reference sequence). V lost 4 bases, J lost 0 bases, and 7 bases lay in between. This CDR3 contains 13 residues. The CDR3 spells CASSRDISYEQYF. The part of the CDR3 DNA that was read is TGTGCCAGTAGTAGAGACATCTCCTACGAG.

In regard to this clone: The read halts 3 residues ahead of the CDR3 end, with the missing end drawn from the germline J gene. The J gene is TRBJ2-7, the V gene TRBV19; D might be TRBD1 (5 bases). The CDR3 sequence is 17 residues long. Trimming pared 5 bases from V and 3 bases from J, leaving 23 bases between. Germline V gene lookup returns CDR1 LNHDA and CDR2 SQIVND (reference sequence). The CDR3 spells CASSRFSRMRTGYEQYF. The CDR3 DNA, read in part, is TGTGCCAGTAGTCGTTTTAGTCGAATGAGAACAGGCTACGAG.

This clone occurred a few times. From the germline J gene comes the end of the CDR3, since the read stops 3 residues before it. The V and J genes are TRBV30 and TRBJ1-6, with D unresolved. The CDR3 is made up of 15 amino acids. From germline, CDR1 is GTSNPN and CDR2 SVGIG (reference sequence). V lost 0 bases and J 6 bases, leaving 12 bases between the germline ends. CDR3 in amino acids: CAWSVRGVGNSPLHF. Incomplete CDR3 DNA: TGTGCCTGGAGTGTTCGGGGTGTGGGTAATTCACCC.